A selection of T cell receptor beta chains follows, all from one sample in a study of blood T cells in healthy people across ages. TCRdb passed the 5' RACE reads through MiXCR, listing each CDR3 protein once. The sample carries about 800,000 distinct CDR3 sequences, just under 25% recorded once. Separately, the same data were catalogued under a study of T cells of mothers and their children.

The source material was blood. The source of these receptors is a boy between 10 and 17 years old in good health. Each CDR3 is given with its conserved first and last residue. The order of the fields is clone size, V gene, J gene, D gene, CDR3 protein, CDR3 DNA. A D gene is named only where the DNA matches it firmly. Not all rows give a size; the values are once, few, many and, for expanded clones, a class.

-	TRBV11-2	TRBJ1-2	TRBD1	CASISTGQVGYTF	TGTGCCAGCATCTCGACAGGGCAGGTCGGCTACACCTTC
few	TRBV7-8	TRBJ2-7	-	CASSLWAAYEQYF	TGTGCCAGCAGCTTATGGGCTGCCTACGAGCAGTACTTC
-	TRBV7-9	TRBJ2-7	TRBD1	CASAEAQGAWSYEQYF	TGTGCCAGCGCCGAGGCACAGGGGGCATGGTCCTACGAGCAGTACTTC
many	TRBV7-8	TRBJ1-5	-	CASSLAAGLFNQPQHF	TGTGCCAGCAGCTTAGCGGCAGGACTCTTTAATCAGCCCCAGCATTTT
few	TRBV12-3/TRBV12-4	TRBJ2-7	-	CASSPGHSYEQYF	TGTGCCAGCAGTCCTGGCCATTCCTACGAGCAGTACTTC
few	TRBV10-3	TRBJ2-7	-	CAISDGQENYEQYF	TGTGCCATCAGTGATGGGCAGGAAAACTACGAGCAGTACTTC
few	TRBV6-6	TRBJ2-7	-	CASSTGTKTYEQYF	TGTGCCAGCAGCACCGGGACGAAGACCTACGAGCAGTACTTC
-	TRBV7-2	TRBJ1-2	-	CASSFNRNLYGYTF	TGTGCCAGCAGCTTTAACAGGAACCTCTATGGCTACACCTTC
-	TRBV6-6	TRBJ2-1	-	CASSYAAGAGHEQFF	TGTGCCAGCAGTTACGCCGCAGGGGCGGGTCATGAGCAGTTCTTC
few	TRBV20-1	TRBJ2-3	-	CSAPGQSFTDTQYF	TGCAGTGCTCCTGGACAGTCCTTCACAGATACGCAGTATTTT
few	TRBV29-1	TRBJ2-5	-	CSVEGQYF	TGCAGCGTTGAAGGCCAGTACTTC
-	TRBV28	TRBJ1-2	TRBD1	CASRDADRVRGYTF	TGTGCCAGCAGGGATGCGGACAGGGTTCGTGGCTACACCTTC
-	TRBV27	TRBJ2-3	-	CASSLIFRESSTDTQYF	TGTGCCAGCAGTTTAATTTTCCGGGAGAGTAGCACAGATACGCAGTATTTT
-	TRBV5-5	TRBJ1-2	-	CASKNRATGYGYTF	TGTGCCAGCAAAAACAGGGCTACGGGTTATGGCTACACCTTC
-	TRBV15	TRBJ2-1	TRBD1	CATSRQTGASYNEQFF	TGTGCCACCAGCAGACAAACAGGGGCCTCCTACAATGAGCAGTTCTTC
-	TRBV28	TRBJ2-1	-	CASSPTWSSVDEQFF	TGTGCCAGCAGTCCCACTTGGTCCTCCGTGGATGAGCAGTTCTTC
-	TRBV29-1	TRBJ2-1	TRBD1	CSAVTGMGQHEQFF	TGCAGCGCCGTGACAGGGATGGGGCAGCATGAGCAGTTCTTC
few	TRBV7-9	TRBJ1-5	TRBD1	CASSSEGANQPQHF	TGTGCCAGCAGCTCCGAGGGGGCCAATCAGCCCCAGCATTTT
many	TRBV6-6	TRBJ2-4	-	CASSYRLTIAKNIQYF	TGTGCCAGCAGTTACAGGCTCACAATAGCCAAAAACATTCAGTACTTC
few	TRBV6-5	TRBJ1-1	-	CASSYLQIMNTEAFF	TGTGCCAGCAGTTACTTACAGATTATGAACACTGAAGCTTTCTTT